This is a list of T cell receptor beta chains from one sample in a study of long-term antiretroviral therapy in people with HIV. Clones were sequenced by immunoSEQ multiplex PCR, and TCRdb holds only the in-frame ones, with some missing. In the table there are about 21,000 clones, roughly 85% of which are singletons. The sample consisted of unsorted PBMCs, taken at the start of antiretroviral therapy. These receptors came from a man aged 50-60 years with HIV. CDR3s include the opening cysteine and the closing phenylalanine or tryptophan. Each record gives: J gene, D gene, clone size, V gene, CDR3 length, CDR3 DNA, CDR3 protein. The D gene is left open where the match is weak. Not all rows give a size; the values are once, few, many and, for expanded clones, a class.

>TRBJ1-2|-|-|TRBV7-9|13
TGTGCCAGCAGCTTAGAGGGGGTCTATGGCTACACCTTC
CASSLEGVYGYTF
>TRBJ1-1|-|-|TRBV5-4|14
TGTGCCAGCAGCAGGGACACCTCTGGGACTGAAGCTTTCTTT
CASSRDTSGTEAFF
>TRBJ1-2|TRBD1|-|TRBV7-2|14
TGTGCCAGCTTAAGGAGGCAGGGGGCGCGGGGCTACACCTTC
CASLRRQGARGYTF
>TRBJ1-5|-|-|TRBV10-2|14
TGCGCCAGCAGTGAAGAGGGAGGTCTTCAGCCCCAGCATTTT
CASSEEGGLQPQHF
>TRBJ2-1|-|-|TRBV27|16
TGTGCCACCTCCCAAGGGTTGAGGTGGACGGGGAATGAGCAGTTCTTC
CATSQGLRWTGNEQFF
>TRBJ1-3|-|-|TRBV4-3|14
TGCGCCAGCAGCGCCGGATTCTCTGGAAACACCATATATTTT
CASSAGFSGNTIYF
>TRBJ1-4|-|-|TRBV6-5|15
TGTGCCAGCAGCCCTGCAGGGGCGGGTAATGAAAAACTGTTTTTT
CASSPAGAGNEKLFF
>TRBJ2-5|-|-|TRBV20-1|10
TGCAGTGCTAGAGAGGAGACCCAGTACTTC
CSAREETQYF
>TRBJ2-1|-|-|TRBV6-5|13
TGTGCCAGCAGGCACAGGGTGAATTTGGAGCAGTTCTTC
CASRHRVNLEQFF
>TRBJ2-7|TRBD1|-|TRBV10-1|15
TGCGCCAGCTCCACAGCCGGGACAGGGCCCTACGAGCAGTACTTC
CASSTAGTGPYEQYF
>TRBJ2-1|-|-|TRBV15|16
TGTGCCACCAGCAGAGATTGGGGGACTCTCTACAATGAGCAGTTCTTC
CATSRDWGTLYNEQFF
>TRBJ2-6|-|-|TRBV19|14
TGTGCCAGTAGTATGGCTGGTGGGGCCAACGTCCTGACTTTC
CASSMAGGANVLTF
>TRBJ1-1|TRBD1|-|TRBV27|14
TGTGCCAGCAACCAAGGGGGCAGTTACGCTGAAGCTTTCTTT
CASNQGGSYAEAFF
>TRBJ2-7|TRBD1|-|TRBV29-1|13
TGCAGCTTCGTCGAGGGGGCCCCCTACGAGCAGTACTTC
CSFVEGAPYEQYF
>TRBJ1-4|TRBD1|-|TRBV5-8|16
TGTGCCAGCAGCTTGGTTCCGGGGACAGGGTCTGAAAAACTGTTTTTT
CASSLVPGTGSEKLFF
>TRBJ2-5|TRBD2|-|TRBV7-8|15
TGTGCCAGCAGCTTTCACGAGGGAGGGAAAGAGACCCAGTACTTC
CASSFHEGGKETQYF
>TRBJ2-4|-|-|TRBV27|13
TGTGCCAGCAGTCTGACAGGGAGGAACATTCAGTACTTC
CASSLTGRNIQYF
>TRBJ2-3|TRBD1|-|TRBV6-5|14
TGTGCCAGCAGTCACGACAGGGGGCAAGATACGCAGTATTTT
CASSHDRGQDTQYF
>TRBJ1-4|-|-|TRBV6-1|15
TGTGCCAGCAGTAAACAGGGAACCACTAATGAAAAACTGTTTTTT
CASSKQGTTNEKLFF
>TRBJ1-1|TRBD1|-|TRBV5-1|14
TGCGCCAGCAAAAGCGGGACAGGGGACACTGAAGCTTTCTTT
CASKSGTGDTEAFF
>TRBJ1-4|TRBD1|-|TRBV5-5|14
TGTGCCAGCAGCAGGACAGGGGGCGATGAAAAACTGTTTTTT
CASSRTGGDEKLFF
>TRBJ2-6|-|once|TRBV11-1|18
TGTGCCAGCAGCTTTTCCGCGGTTTGGAGGCCTGGGGCCAACGTCCTGACTTTC
CASSFSAVWRPGANVLTF
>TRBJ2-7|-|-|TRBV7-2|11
TGTGCCAGCAGCTTGTCCTACGAGCAGTACTTC
CASSLSYEQYF